This TCR beta chain comes out of a study of CD8 T cells in ankylosing spondylitis (dated by TCRdb to 2017 to 2019). About the full investigation: To find TCR variants linked to disease, the study profiled T cell receptor beta repertoires in ankylosing spondylitis patients and healthy donors. The full study cohort comprised approximately 23 ankylosing spondylitis patients and approximately 100 healthy donors. Samples of peripheral blood were taken, and for ankylosing spondylitis patients, synovial fluid was collected as well.

For this clonotype: The clone's antigen remains unknown. No much larger clonotype is one base removed from it; base qualities were not supplied.

The investigation overall reported the following: The disease-linked clones were reported to be significantly enriched in matched synovial fluid samples from ankylosing spondylitis patients. Some motif variants were previously reported in synovial fluid and blood of reactive arthritis patients, suggesting common disease-initiation mechanisms. A TCR beta motif made up of roughly eight highly homologous amino acid variants appeared to be characteristic of blood from ankylosing spondylitis patients. In peripheral blood, the disease-linked clones were found at relatively low frequencies and had a CD8+ phenotype.

Trimming at the junction amounts to 2 bases on V and 5 bases on J, and the germline ends lie 10 bases apart. The CDR3 starts with the cysteine, ends with the phenylalanine, and has 14 residues. Of the read, only the CDR3 DNA is kept; its 42 bases are in frame from base 1. CDR1 MNHEY and CDR2 SVGAGI were looked up in the germline V gene. Sequencing relied on an Illumina HiSeq 2500. Quantitative 5'-RACE with molecular barcodes was the method used to prepare the TCR beta libraries. The authors' pipeline ran thus. A new computational method based on a probabilistic model of VDJ rearrangement was used to identify disease-linked TCR variants. The public reads were quality trimmed at Q25 with fastp and then assembled into clones with MiXCR by TCRdb, keeping productive beta chains. One record per CDR3 amino acid sequence lists the most common genes and DNA. None of the V and J calls come from the authors' own analysis; TCRdb made them. The sample table holds some 240,000 distinct CDR3 sequences, of which more than 5.5% were seen once. The ten most abundant clones make up 14% of the sample.

The sequenced sample was blood, either unsorted or a sorted T cell fraction (not recorded which). The rearranged segments are TRBV6-5 and TRBJ1-5, with the D gene not confidently named. This clonotype was sampled from a male donor with ankylosing spondylitis. The CDR3 is CASSYPLTDQPQHF. Read as DNA, the sequence is TGTGCCAGCAGTTACCCACTCACAGATCAGCCCCAGCATTTT.